The source of this T cell receptor beta chain is a study of shared clonotypes between healthy human individuals. Broader study findings: Researchers sampled blood only, noting tissue repertoires likely differ.

The CDR3 consists of 12 residues. Between the trimmed V and J ends, which lost 6 bases and 5 bases, there was a span of 9 bases. Germline V gene data show CDR1 as KGHSH and CDR2 as LQKENI. Data came from immunoSEQ multiplex PCR; TCRdb stores just in-frame clones and leaves some out. Of some 470,000 clones in the sample, 76% were seen once. Concerning this clone: Its specificity is not known.

Sequenced input: PBMCs. V usage is TRBV18 and J usage is TRBJ2-3; D is undetermined. The source is a woman between 40 and 50 years old in good health. Some clones in this sample may be carry-over from other donors' samples. The chain's CDR3 is CASSPAVDTQYF. DNA of the CDR3: TGTGCCAGCTCCCCGGCGGTAGATACGCAGTATTTT. Looking up the rest from reference TRBV18 and TRBJ2-3 gives the full variable domain: NAGVMQNPRHLVRRRGQEARLRCSPMKGHSHVYWYRQLPEEGLKFMVYLQKENIIDESGMPKERFSAEFPKEGPSILRIQQVVRGDSAAYFCASSPAVDTQYFGPGTRLTVL.